Below, one TCR beta chain is given with its context. These data belong to a study of blood T cell repertoires in COVID-19. Across the whole study: Sites in the United States, Italy and Spain provided acute and convalescent COVID-19 samples.

Source study methods: Quantification of nucleated cells was approximated via reference gene primer amplification. TCRdb keeps only in-frame clones here, not all; method: immunoSEQ multiplex PCR. V and J calls and clone size are given by that table; D and trimming were obtained from the DNA. The sample shows approximately 190,000 clones, 70% to 85% of them seen only once. Germline assignment: CDR1 KGHSH and CDR2 LQKENI. The ends lost 5 bases at V and 5 bases at J; junction bases unmatched: 8. CDR3 length: 15 amino acids. Sample: peripheral blood. The TCR originated in a woman aged 25-40 years with acute or convalescent COVID-19. The chain recombines TRBV18 with TRBJ2-5, with TRBD2 identical over 10 bases. The CDR3 here is CASSALAGYLETQYF. The CDR3 nucleotides read TGTGCCAGCTCAGCACTAGCGGGATATCTTGAGACCCAGTACTTC.